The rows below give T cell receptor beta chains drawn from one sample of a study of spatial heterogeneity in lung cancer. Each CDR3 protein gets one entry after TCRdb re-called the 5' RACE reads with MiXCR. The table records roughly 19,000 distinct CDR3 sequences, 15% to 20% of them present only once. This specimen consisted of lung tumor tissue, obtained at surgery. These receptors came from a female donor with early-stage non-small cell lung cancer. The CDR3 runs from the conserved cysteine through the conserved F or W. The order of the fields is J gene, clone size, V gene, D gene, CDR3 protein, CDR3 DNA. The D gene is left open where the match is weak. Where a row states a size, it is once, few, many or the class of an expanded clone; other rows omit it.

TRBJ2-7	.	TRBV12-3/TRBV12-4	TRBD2	CASSLGASGRQEQYF	TGTGCCAGCAGTTTAGGCGCTAGCGGGCGGCAGGAGCAGTACTTC
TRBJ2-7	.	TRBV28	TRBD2	CASFSGGRGFEQYF	TGTGCCAGCTTCTCGGGCGGGAGAGGTTTCGAGCAGTACTTC
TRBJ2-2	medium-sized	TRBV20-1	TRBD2	CSASGLAGAGELFF	TGCAGTGCCTCAGGACTAGCGGGGGCCGGGGAGCTGTTTTTT
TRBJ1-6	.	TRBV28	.	CASSLDQGWDSPLHF	TGTGCCAGCAGTTTAGACCAGGGGTGGGATTCACCCCTCCACTTT
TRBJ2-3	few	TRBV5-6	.	CASSLDPAASTDTQYF	TGTGCCAGCAGCTTGGACCCAGCGGCTAGCACAGATACGCAGTATTTT
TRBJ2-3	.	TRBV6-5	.	CASSRSYSTDTQYF	TGTGCCAGCAGCCGGAGCTATTCCACAGATACGCAGTATTTT
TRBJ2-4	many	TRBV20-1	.	CSATTRGGSLTLAKNIQYF	TGCAGTGCCACAACCAGGGGGGGTTCTCTGACACTAGCCAAAAACATTCAGTACTTC
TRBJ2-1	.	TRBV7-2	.	CASSPQTLSSYNEQFF	TGTGCCAGCAGCCCTCAGACTCTTTCCTCCTACAATGAGCAGTTCTTC
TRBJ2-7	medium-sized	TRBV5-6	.	CASSLAGIYEQYF	TGTGCCAGCAGCTTGGCAGGGATCTACGAGCAGTACTTC
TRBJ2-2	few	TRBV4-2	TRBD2	CASSRTSGSANTGELFF	TGTGCCAGCAGTCGGACTAGCGGGTCCGCGAACACCGGGGAGCTGTTTTTT
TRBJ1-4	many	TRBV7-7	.	CASSSGPGANEKLFF	TGTGCTAGCAGCTCCGGCCCGGGGGCAAATGAAAAACTGTTTTTT
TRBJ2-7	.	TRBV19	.	CASSRSWTPSYEQYF	TGTGCCAGTAGTCGGAGTTGGACACCATCCTACGAGCAGTACTTC
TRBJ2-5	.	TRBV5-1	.	CASTTGATQETQYF	TGCGCCAGCACTACAGGAGCTACCCAAGAGACCCAGTACTTC
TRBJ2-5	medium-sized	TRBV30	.	CAWTPPGLF	TGTGCCTGGACCCCACCGGGTCTGTTC
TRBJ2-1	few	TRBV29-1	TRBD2	CSVGPSGRANEQFF	TGCAGCGTCGGCCCTAGCGGGAGGGCAAATGAGCAGTTCTTC
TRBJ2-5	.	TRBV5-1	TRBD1	CASSLAGQGGSETQYF	TGCGCCAGCAGCTTGGCCGGACAGGGGGGATCAGAGACCCAGTACTTC
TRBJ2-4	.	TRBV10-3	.	CAISESEGNIQYF	TGTGCCATCAGTGAATCGGAAGGAAACATTCAGTACTTC
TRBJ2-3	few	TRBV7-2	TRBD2	CASSLAGGSGFAQYF	TGTGCCAGCAGCTTAGCGGGGGGGTCAGGATTCGCGCAGTATTTT
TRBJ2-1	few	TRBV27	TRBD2	CASSFRLAGGPWSYNEQFF	TGTGCCAGCAGTTTCAGACTAGCGGGAGGGCCTTGGTCCTACAATGAGCAGTTCTTC
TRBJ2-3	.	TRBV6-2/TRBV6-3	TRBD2	CASSKLAGPTDTQYF	TGTGCCAGCAGTAAACTAGCGGGACCCACAGATACGCAGTATTTT
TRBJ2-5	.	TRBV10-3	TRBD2	CAISESISGAAGPNRETQYF	TGTGCCATCAGTGAGTCGATCAGCGGGGCTGCAGGGCCGAACCGAGAGACCCAGTACTTC
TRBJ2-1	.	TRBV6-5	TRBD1	CASREDRGREQFF	TGTGCCAGCAGGGAGGACAGGGGGAGAGAGCAGTTCTTC
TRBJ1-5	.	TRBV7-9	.	CASTSGLSTDTQHF	TGTGCCAGCACATCTGGGCTAAGCACAGATACGCAGCATTTT
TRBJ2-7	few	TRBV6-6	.	CASSPRYEQYF	TGTGCCAGCAGTCCCCGCTACGAGCAGTACTTC
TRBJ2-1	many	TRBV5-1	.	CASSLGEPYNEQFF	TGCGCCAGCAGCTTAGGGGAACCCTACAATGAGCAGTTCTTC
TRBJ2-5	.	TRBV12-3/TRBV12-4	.	CASSALPWETQYF	TGTGCCAGCAGTGCGTTGCCTTGGGAGACCCAGTACTTC
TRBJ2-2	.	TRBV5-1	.	CASSPSGALNTGELFF	TGCGCCAGCAGCCCGTCTGGCGCGCTGAACACCGGGGAGCTGTTTTTT
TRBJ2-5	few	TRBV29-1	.	CSVLRGSETQYF	TGCAGCGTTCTTAGGGGAAGCGAGACCCAGTACTTC
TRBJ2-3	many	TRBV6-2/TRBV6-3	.	CASSWAGIPTDTQYF	TGTGCCAGCAGTTGGGCCGGGATCCCCACAGATACGCAGTATTTT
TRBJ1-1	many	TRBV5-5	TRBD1	CASSHSTGRNTEAFF	TGTGCCAGCAGCCACTCGACAGGGCGGAACACTGAAGCTTTCTTT
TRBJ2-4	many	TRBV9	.	CASAGRDSGNIQYF	TGTGCCAGCGCGGGCCGAGACTCCGGGAACATTCAGTACTTC
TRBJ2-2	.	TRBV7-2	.	CASSLRSNTGELFF	TGTGCCAGCAGCTTAAGGTCGAACACCGGGGAGCTGTTTTTT
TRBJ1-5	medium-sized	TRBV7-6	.	CASSLGLYQPQHF	TGTGCCAGCAGCTTAGGATTGTATCAGCCCCAGCATTTT
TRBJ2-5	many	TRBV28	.	CASSSTGSGLQETQYF	TGTGCCAGCAGCTCCACCGGCAGCGGGCTGCAAGAGACCCAGTACTTC
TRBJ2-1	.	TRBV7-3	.	CASSLRPTNEQFF	TGTGCCAGCAGCTTACGCCCGACTAATGAGCAGTTCTTC
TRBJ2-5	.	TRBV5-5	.	CASSLATEETQYF	TGTGCCAGCAGCTTGGCTACTGAAGAGACCCAGTACTTC
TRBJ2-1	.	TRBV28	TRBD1	CASKGAYYNEQFF	TGTGCCAGCAAGGGGGCCTACTACAATGAGCAGTTCTTC
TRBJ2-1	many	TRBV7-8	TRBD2	CASSLGGGTSRHEQFF	TGTGCCAGCAGCTTAGGGGGGGGGACTAGCAGGCATGAGCAGTTCTTC
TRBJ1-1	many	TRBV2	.	CAGSPGLSTEAFF	TGTGCCGGATCCCCAGGGTTAAGCACTGAAGCTTTCTTT
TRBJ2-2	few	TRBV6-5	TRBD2	CASRGAGGRLELFF	TGTGCCAGCAGGGGAGCGGGAGGCCGCCTGGAGCTGTTTTTT
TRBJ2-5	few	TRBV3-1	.	CASGAGTQYF	TGTGCCAGCGGGGCGGGGACCCAGTACTTC
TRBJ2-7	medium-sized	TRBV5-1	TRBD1	CASSLAGQGTYEQYF	TGCGCCAGCAGCTTGGCGGGACAGGGCACCTACGAGCAGTACTTC
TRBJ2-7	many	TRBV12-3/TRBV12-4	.	CASSLATDLVYEQYF	TGTGCCAGCAGTTTGGCCACGGACTTGGTTTACGAGCAGTACTTC
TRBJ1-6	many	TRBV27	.	CASSSVNSPLHF	TGTGCCAGCAGTTCAGTTAATTCACCCCTCCACTTT
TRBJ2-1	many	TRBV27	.	CASSFLGRGPYNEQFF	TGTGCCAGCAGTTTCCTGGGACGGGGACCCTACAATGAGCAGTTCTTC
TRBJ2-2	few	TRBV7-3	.	CASSLMTNTGELFF	TGTGCCAGCAGCTTAATGACGAACACCGGGGAGCTGTTTTTT
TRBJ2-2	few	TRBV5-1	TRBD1	CASSRSTRQGMSTGELFF	TGCGCCAGCAGCCGAAGCACCAGACAGGGGATGAGCACCGGGGAGCTGTTTTTT
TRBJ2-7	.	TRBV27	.	CASSLTVGLGGYEQYF	TGTGCCAGCAGTTTAACGGTCGGACTGGGGGGATACGAGCAGTACTTC
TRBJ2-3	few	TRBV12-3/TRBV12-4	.	CASVQEGGPDTQYF	TGTGCCAGCGTTCAGGAAGGAGGTCCAGATACGCAGTATTTT
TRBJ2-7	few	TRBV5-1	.	CASSPHETSPLEQYF	TGCGCCAGCAGCCCCCACGAAACTTCTCCTCTCGAGCAGTACTTC
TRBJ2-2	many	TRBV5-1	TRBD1	CASSVRPGQIELFF	TGCGCCAGCAGCGTTCGACCGGGACAGATAGAGCTGTTTTTT